The clone carrying this TCR beta chain turned up a few times. This record belongs to a study of identical twins. TCRdb used MiXCR to reprocess the 5' RACE reads, holding one entry per CDR3 protein. The sample has around 370,000 distinct CDR3 sequences, around 9.7% seen once; the top ten hold approximately 9.3%. This receptor was taken from a woman in her forties or fifties in good health. Material: naive T cells sorted from blood.

CDR3 sequence (DNA): TGTGCCAGCAGTTACAGGGTCACCGGGGAGCTGTTTTTT. Its translation is CASSYRVTGELFF. V usage is TRBV12-3 or TRBV12-4 and J usage is TRBJ2-2; TRBD1 might be the D (6 bases). This CDR3 spans 13 amino acids. V lost 4 bases, J lost 4 bases, and 7 bases lay in between.